There are many counts of the clone carrying this T cell receptor (beta chain). Its antigen is undetermined. The investigators amplified TCR beta CDR3 regions from RNA transcripts. The HTBI primer set was used in a first-round RT-PCR of the TCR CDR3. TCRdb reanalysed the multiplex PCR reads using MiXCR and keeps one entry per CDR3 protein. The data show hundreds of thousands of distinct CDR3 sequences, approximately 14% seen once. The CDR3 runs to 13 residues. V was shortened by 3 bases and J by 0 bases, with 6 bases between the two germline ends. In germline, CDR1 is DFQATT, CDR2 SNEGSKA (reference sequence). The data belong to a study of T cells in Graves' hyperthyroidism and ophthalmopathy. Study results and caveats: Most clonotypes expanded in the thyroid (above 0.001) were also present in blood.

Orbital computed tomography, thyroid ultrasound, serum thyroxine and TRAb, and clinical symptoms together informed the diagnoses. Source material for PBMCs was 9 to 10 ml fresh peripheral blood. This chain links TRBV20-1 with TRBJ1-5; no reliable D call. Sequencing used blood. This receptor was taken from a woman under 30 with Graves' hyperthyroidism. For the CDR3, the DNA is TGCAGTGCTAGGGTCGGTAGCAATCAGCCCCAGCATTTT. Translating gives CSARVGSNQPQHF.